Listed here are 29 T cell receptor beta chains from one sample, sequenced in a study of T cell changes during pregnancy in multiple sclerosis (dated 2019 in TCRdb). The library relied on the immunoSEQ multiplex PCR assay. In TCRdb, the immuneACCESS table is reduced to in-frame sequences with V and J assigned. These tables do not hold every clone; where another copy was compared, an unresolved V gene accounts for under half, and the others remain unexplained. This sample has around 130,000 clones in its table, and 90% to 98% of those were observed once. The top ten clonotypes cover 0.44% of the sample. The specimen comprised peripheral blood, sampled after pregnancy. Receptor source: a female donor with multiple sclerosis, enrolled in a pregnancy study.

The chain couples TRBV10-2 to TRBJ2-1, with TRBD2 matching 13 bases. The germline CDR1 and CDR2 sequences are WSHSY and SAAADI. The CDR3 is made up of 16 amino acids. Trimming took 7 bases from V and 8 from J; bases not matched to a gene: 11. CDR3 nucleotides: TGCGCCAGCAAAGCCTCGACTAGCGGGAGGTCGGATGAGCAGTTCTTC. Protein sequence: CASKASTSGRSDEQFF.

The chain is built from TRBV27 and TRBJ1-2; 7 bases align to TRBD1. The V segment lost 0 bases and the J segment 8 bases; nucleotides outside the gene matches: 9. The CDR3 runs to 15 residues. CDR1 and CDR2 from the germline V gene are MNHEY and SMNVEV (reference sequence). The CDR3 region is CASSLSPPGGWGYTF. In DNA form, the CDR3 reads TGTGCCAGCAGTTTATCACCCCCAGGGGGTTGGGGCTACACCTTC.

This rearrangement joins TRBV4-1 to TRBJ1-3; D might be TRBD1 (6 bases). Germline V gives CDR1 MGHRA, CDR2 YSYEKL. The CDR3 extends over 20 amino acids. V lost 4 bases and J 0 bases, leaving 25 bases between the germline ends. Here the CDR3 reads CASSPLTGLHGANSGNTIYF. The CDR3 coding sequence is TGCGCCAGCAGCCCCCTCACAGGGCTACATGGAGCCAACTCTGGAAACACCATATATTTT.

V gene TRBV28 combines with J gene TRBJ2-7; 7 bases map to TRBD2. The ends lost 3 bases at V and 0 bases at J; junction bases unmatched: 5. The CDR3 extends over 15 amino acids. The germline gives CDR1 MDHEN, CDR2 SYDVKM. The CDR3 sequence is CASSLLADLSYEQYF. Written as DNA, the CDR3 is TGTGCCAGCAGTTTGCTAGCGGACCTCTCCTACGAGCAGTACTTC.

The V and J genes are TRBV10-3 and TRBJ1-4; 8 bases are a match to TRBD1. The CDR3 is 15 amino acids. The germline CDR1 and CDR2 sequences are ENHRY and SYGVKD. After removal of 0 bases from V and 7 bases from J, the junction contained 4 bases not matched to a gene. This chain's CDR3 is CAISESGQEGEKLFF. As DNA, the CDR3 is TGTGCCATCAGTGAGTCGGGACAGGAGGGTGAAAAACTGTTTTTT.

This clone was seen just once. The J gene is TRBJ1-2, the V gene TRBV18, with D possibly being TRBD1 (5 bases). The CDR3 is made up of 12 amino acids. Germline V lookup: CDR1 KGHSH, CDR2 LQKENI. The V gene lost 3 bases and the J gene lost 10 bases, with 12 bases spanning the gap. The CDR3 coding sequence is TGTGCCAGCTCACCGACAAAGGGGTCCTACACCTTC. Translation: CASSPTKGSYTF.

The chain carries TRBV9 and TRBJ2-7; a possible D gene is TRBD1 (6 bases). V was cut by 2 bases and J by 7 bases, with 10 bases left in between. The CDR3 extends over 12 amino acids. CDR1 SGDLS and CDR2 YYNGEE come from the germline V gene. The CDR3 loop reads CASSVTGREQYF. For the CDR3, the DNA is TGTGCCAGCAGCGTTACAGGGCGAGAGCAGTACTTC.

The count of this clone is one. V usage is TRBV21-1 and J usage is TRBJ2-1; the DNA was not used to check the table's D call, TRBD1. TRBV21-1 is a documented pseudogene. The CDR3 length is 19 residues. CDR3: CASSGHRAWANDADNEQFF. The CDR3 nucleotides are TGTGCCAGCAGCGGACATCGGGCCTGGGCTAACGATGCGGACAATGAGCAGTTCTTC.

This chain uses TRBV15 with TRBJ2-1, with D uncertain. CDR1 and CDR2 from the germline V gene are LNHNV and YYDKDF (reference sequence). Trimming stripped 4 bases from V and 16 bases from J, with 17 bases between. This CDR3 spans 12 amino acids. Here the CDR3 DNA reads TGTGCCACCAGCACTCGAGGCCCGAGAAAATTCTTC. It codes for CATSTRGPRKFF.

The CDR3 here is CASSHGQGVRGETQYF. CDR3 in DNA: TGTGCCAGCAGTCACGGACAGGGAGTGAGGGGGGAGACCCAGTACTTC. This rearrangement joins TRBV6-6 to TRBJ2-5, with 8 bases identical to TRBD1. The V gene's germline CDR1 is MNHNY and CDR2 SVGAGI (reference sequence). The CDR3 is made up of 16 amino acids. V lost 5 bases to trimming and J lost 5 bases; unmatched junction nucleotides: 13.

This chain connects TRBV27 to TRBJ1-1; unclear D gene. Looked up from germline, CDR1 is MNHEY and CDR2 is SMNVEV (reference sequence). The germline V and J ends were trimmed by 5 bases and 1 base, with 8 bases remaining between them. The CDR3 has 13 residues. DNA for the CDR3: TGTGCCAGCAGTCCCCGGGGGAACACTGAAGCTTTCTTT. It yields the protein CASSPRGNTEAFF.

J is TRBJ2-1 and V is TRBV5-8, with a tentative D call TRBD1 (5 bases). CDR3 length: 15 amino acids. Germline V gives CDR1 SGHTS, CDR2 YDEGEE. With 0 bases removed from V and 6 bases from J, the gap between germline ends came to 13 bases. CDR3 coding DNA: TGTGCCAGCAGCTTGGATACAGGATGGATCAATGAGCAGTTCTTC. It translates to CASSLDTGWINEQFF.

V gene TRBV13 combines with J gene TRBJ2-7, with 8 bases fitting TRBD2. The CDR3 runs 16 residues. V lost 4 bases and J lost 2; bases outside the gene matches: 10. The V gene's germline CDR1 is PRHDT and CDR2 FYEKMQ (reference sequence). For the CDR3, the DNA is TGTGCCAGCAGCTCCCGGTCCTTAGCGGGAACCTACGAGCAGTACTTC. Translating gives CASSSRSLAGTYEQYF. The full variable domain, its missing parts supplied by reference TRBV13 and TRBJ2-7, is AAGVIQSPRHLIKEKRETATLKCYPIPRHDTVYWYQQGPGQDPQFLISFYEKMQSDKGSIPDRFSAQQFSDYHSELNMSSLELGDSALYFCASSSRSLAGTYEQYFGPGTRLTVT.

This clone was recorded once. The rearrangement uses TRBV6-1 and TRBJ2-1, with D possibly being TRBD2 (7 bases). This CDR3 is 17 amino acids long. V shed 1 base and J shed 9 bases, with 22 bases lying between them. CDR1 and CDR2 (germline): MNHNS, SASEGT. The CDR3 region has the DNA TGTGCCAGCAGTGAAGGTCGCACAGGGAGGCGGGAGCGTGAGCAGTTCTTC. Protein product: CASSEGRTGRREREQFF.

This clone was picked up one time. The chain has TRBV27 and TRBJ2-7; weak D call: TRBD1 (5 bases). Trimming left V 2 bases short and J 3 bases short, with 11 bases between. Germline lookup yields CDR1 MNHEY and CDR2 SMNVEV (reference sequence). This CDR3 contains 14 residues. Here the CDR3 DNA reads TGTGCCAGCAGTTTAACCCAGGGTGTCTACGAGCAGTACTTC. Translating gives CASSLTQGVYEQYF.

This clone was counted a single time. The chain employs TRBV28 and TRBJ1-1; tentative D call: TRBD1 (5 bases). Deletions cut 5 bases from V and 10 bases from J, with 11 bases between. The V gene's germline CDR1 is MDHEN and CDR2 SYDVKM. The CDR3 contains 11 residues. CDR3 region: CASSVGLSAFF. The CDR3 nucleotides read TGTGCCAGCAGTGTGGGACTCTCAGCTTTCTTT.

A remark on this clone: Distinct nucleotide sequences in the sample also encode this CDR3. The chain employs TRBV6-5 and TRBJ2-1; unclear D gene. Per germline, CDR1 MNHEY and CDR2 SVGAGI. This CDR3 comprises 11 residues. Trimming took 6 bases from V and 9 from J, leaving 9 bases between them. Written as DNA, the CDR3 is TGTGCCAGCAGATCCGTCAGTGAGCAGTTCTTC. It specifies CASRSVSEQFF.

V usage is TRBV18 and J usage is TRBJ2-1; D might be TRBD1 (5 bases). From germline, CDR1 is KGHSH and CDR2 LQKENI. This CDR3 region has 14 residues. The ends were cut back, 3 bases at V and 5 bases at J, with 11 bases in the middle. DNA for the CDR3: TGTGCCAGCTCACCCAAGCAGGGAAACAATGAGCAGTTCTTC. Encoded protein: CASSPKQGNNEQFF.

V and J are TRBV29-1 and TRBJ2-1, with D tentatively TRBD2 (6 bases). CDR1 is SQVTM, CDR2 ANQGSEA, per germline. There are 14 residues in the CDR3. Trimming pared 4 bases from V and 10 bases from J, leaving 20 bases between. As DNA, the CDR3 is TGCAGCGTTGGCGAGCGGGCCCGAGGGGAGGAGCAGTTCTTC. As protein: CSVGERARGEEQFF.

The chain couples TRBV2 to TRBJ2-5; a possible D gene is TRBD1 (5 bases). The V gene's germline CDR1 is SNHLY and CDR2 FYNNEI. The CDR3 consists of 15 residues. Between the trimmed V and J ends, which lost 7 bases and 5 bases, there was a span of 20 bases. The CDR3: CASNTQNRLGETQYF. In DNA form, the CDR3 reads TGTGCCAGCAATACTCAAAACAGGTTGGGGGAGACCCAGTACTTC.

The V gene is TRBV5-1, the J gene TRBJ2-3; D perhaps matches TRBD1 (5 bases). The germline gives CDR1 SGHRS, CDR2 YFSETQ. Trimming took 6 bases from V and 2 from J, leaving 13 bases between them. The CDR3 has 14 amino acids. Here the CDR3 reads CASNRDSHTDTQYF. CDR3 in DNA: TGCGCCAGCAACCGCGACAGCCACACAGATACGCAGTATTTT. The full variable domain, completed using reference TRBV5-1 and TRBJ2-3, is KAGVTQTPRYLIKTRGQQVTLSCSPISGHRSVSWYQQTPGQGLQFLFEYFSETQRNKGNFPGRFSGRQFSNSRSEMNVSTLELGDSALYLCASNRDSHTDTQYFGPGTRLTVL.

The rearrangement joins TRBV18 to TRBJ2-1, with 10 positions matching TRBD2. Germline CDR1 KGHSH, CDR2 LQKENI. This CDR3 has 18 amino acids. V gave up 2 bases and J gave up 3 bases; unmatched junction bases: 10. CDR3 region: CASSPIVAGGNLYNEQFF. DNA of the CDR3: TGTGCCAGCTCACCAATAGTAGCGGGAGGAAATCTCTACAATGAGCAGTTCTTC.

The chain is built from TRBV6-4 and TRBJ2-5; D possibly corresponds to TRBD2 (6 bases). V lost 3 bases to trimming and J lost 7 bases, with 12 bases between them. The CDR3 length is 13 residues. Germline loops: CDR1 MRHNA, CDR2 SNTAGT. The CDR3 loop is CASSEERGGTQYF. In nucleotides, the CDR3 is TGTGCCAGCAGTGAGGAGAGGGGAGGGACCCAGTACTTC.

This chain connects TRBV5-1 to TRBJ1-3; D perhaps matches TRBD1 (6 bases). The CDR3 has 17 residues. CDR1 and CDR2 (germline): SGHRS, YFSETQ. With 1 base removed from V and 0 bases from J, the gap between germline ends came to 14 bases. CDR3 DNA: TGCGCCAGCAGCTTGTCGCCGGGGGGCTTCTCTGGAAACACCATATATTTT. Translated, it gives CASSLSPGGFSGNTIYF. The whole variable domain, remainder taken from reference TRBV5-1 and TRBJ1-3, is KAGVTQTPRYLIKTRGQQVTLSCSPISGHRSVSWYQQTPGQGLQFLFEYFSETQRNKGNFPGRFSGRQFSNSRSEMNVSTLELGDSALYLCASSLSPGGFSGNTIYFGEGSWLTVV.

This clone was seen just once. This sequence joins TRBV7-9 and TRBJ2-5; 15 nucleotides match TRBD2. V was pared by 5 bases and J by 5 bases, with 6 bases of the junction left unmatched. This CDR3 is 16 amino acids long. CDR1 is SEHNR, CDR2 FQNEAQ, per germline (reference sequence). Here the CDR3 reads CASSTGLAGGYETQYF. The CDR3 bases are TGTGCCAGCAGCACGGGACTAGCGGGAGGTTATGAGACCCAGTACTTC. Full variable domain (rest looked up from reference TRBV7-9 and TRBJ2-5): DTGVSQNPRHKITKRGQNVTFRCDPISEHNRLYWYRQTLGQGPEFLTYFQNEAQLEKSRLLSDRFSAERPKGSFSTLEIQRTEQGDSAMYLCASSTGLAGGYETQYFGPGTRLLVL.

Here the CDR3 reads CASTREGFSYEQYF. CDR3 nucleotides: TGTGCCAGCACCCGGGAAGGGTTTAGTTACGAGCAGTACTTC. This sequence joins TRBV2 and TRBJ2-7; TRBD2 might be the D (5 bases). CDR1 and CDR2 from the germline V gene are SNHLY and FYNNEI. The ends were cut back, 7 bases at V and 4 bases at J, with 17 bases in the middle. This CDR3 contains 14 residues.

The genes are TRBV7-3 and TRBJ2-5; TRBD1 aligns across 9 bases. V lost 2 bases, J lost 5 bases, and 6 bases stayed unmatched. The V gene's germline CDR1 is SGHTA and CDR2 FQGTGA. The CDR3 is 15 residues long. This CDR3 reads CASSLGHRGRETQYF. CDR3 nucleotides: TGTGCCAGCAGCTTAGGGCACAGGGGGCGTGAGACCCAGTACTTC.

The CDR3 protein is CASSYNRDSTDTQYF. The DNA for the CDR3 is TGTGCCAGCAGTTATAACCGGGACTCCACAGATACGCAGTATTTT. The chain joins TRBV7-2 to TRBJ2-3, with D possibly being TRBD2 (6 bases). This CDR3 is built from 15 residues. V was clipped by 6 bases and J by 2 bases, with 15 bases between them. Looked up from germline, CDR1 is SGHTA and CDR2 is FQGNSA.

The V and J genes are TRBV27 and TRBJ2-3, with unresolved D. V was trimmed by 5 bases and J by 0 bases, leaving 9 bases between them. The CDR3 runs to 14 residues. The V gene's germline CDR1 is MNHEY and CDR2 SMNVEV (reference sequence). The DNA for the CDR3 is TGTGCCAGCAGTCCTCCTTATAGCACAGATACGCAGTATTTT. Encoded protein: CASSPPYSTDTQYF.